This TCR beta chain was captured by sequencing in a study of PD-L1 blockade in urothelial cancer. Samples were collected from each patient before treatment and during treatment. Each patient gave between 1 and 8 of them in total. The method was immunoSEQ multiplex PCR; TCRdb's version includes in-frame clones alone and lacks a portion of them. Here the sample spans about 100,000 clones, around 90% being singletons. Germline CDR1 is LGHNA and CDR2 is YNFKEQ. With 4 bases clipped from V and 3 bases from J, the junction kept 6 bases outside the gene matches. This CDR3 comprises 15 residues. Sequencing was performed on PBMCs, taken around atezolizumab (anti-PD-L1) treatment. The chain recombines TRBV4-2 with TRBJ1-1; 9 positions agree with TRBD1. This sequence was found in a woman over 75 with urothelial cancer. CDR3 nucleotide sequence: TGTGCCAGCAGCCTACGACAGGGGGAGGACACTGAAGCTTTCTTT. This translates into CASSLRQGEDTEAFF.